This TCR beta chain was recorded in a study of cytomegalovirus exposure and HLA in healthy donors. Study-wide results and caveats: The study labeled approximately 150 TCR beta chains cytomegalovirus-associated.

Those who donated were healthy bone marrow donors. CDR1 is GTSNPN, CDR2 SVGIG, per germline (reference sequence). CDR3 length equals 13 residues. The trim removed 5 bases at V and 5 bases at J, leaving 5 bases unmatched. PCR amplification relied on 60 Vbeta primers (plus 13 Jbeta primers). The assay was immunoSEQ multiplex PCR, and TCRdb's table has in-frame clones only and misses some. The sample lists about 200,000 clones, over 70% occurring once. About this clone: Its antigen is not known.

The origin of this receptor is a man aged 25 to 40 in good health and CMV-seronegative. The sequencing input was PBMCs. The chain couples TRBV30 to TRBJ1-5; TRBD1 agrees at 8 bases. CDR3 in DNA: TGTGCCTGGGGTGACAGGGGAGATCAGCCCCAGCATTTT. Translating it yields CAWGDRGDQPQHF. Variable domain in full (rest from reference TRBV30 and TRBJ1-5): SQTIHQWPATLVQPVGSPLSLECTVEGTSNPNLYWYRQAAGRGLQLLFYSVGIGQISSEVPQNLSASRPQDRQFILSSKKLLLSDSGFYLCAWGDRGDQPQHFGDGTRLSIL.